The 10 T cell receptor beta chains below were found in one sample sequenced in a study of blood T cell repertoires in COVID-19. The repertoire was sequenced with immunoSEQ multiplex PCR; TCRdb's copy has only in-frame clones and lacks some. The sample yields 200,000 to 250,000 clones, almost 85% seen once. The sample consisted of PBMCs or T cells enriched from blood (not recorded which). These receptors were collected from a man aged 35 to 55 who had recovered from COVID-19.

About this clone itself: At one end, the junction sequence differs from germline, possibly due to a read error. This rearrangement joins TRBV28 to TRBJ1-5, with D possibly being TRBD1 (5 bases). The CDR3 length is 14 residues. Germline values: CDR1 MDHEN, CDR2 SYDVKM. This CDR3 reads CASSRDSSYQPQHF. Here the CDR3 DNA reads TGTGCCAGCAGCCGCGACAGTAGCTATCAGCCCCAGCATTTT.

This clone appeared once. V and J are TRBV6-5 and TRBJ1-5, with TRBD1 identical over 10 bases. J lost 5 bases, V lost 6 bases, and 1 base had no gene match. The CDR3 is 13 amino acids. Germline CDR1 MNHEY, CDR2 SVGAGI. CDR3 loop: CASRTGGYQPQHF. The CDR3 DNA reads as TGTGCCAGCAGGACAGGGGGCTATCAGCCCCAGCATTTT.

CDR3 DNA sequence: TGTGCCAGCAGCTTCAATTACCAAGAGACCCAGTACTTC. Translating gives CASSFNYQETQYF. This chain joins TRBV7-6 and TRBJ2-5; D is uncertain. The CDR3 sequence is 13 residues long. With 3 bases removed from V and 0 bases from J, the gap between germline ends came to 5 bases. Germline CDR1 and CDR2: SGHVS and FNYEAQ.

This clone showed up many times. V usage is TRBV7-9 and J usage is TRBJ2-4; 9 bases line up with TRBD2. The CDR3 consists of 15 residues. Looked up from germline, CDR1 is SEHNR and CDR2 is FQNEAQ (reference sequence). With V trimmed by 5 bases and J by 8 bases, 10 bases remained unmatched. CDR3 protein: CASSLGSGSVDIQYF. The CDR3 nucleotides read TGTGCCAGCAGCCTTGGTAGCGGGAGTGTCGACATTCAGTACTTC.

J is TRBJ1-4 and V is TRBV5-1; unclear D gene. V was trimmed by 7 bases and J by 5 bases, leaving 9 bases between them. The CDR3 extends over 12 amino acids. CDR1 and CDR2 from the germline V gene are SGHRS and YFSETQ. The DNA for the CDR3 is TGCGCCAGCGGTCGGTCGAATGAAAAACTGTTTTTT. This sequence encodes CASGRSNEKLFF.

This sequence joins TRBV7-9 and TRBJ2-1; tentatively, D is TRBD2 (6 bases). The V end was cut by 5 bases, the J end by 7 bases, with 21 bases between. Germline loops: CDR1 SEHNR, CDR2 FQNEAQ (reference sequence). The CDR3 loop spans 16 amino acids. CDR3 region: CASSIVGGTPVNEQFF. Here the CDR3 DNA reads TGTGCCAGCAGCATCGTGGGCGGGACGCCCGTTAATGAGCAGTTCTTC.

This chain joins TRBV3-1 (or the pseudogene TRBV3-2) and TRBJ1-2; D is perhaps TRBD1 (6 bases). Germline V gene data show CDR1 as LGHDT and CDR2 as YNNKEL (reference sequence). V lost 4 bases to trimming and J lost 6 bases, with 12 bases between them. The CDR3 has 13 residues. In DNA, the CDR3 is TGTGCCAGCAGCCCGTGGGGGGGCGATGGCTACACCTTC. Residues: CASSPWGGDGYTF.

V is TRBV28 and J is TRBJ1-6; TRBD1 matches at 7 bases. With V trimmed by 3 bases and J by 12 bases, 8 bases remained unmatched. The CDR3 extends over 14 amino acids. Germline V gene data show CDR1 as MDHEN and CDR2 as SYDVKM. CDR3 residues: CASSFSQGVIPLHF. The CDR3 nucleotides read TGTGCCAGCAGTTTCTCGCAGGGGGTGATACCCCTCCACTTT.

This chain uses TRBV2 with TRBJ1-2, with 8 bases identical to TRBD1. CDR1 and CDR2 (germline): SNHLY, FYNNEI. Germline trimming cut 6 bases from V and 8 bases from J; bases unmatched to any gene: 8. The CDR3 has 13 amino acids. CDR3 region: CASSNEDRGGYTF. The CDR3 nucleotides read TGTGCCAGCAGCAACGAAGACAGGGGCGGCTACACCTTC.

The gene calls are TRBV5-5 and TRBJ2-1; possibly TRBD1 for D (6 bases). The CDR3 contains 12 residues. Germline V gene lookup returns CDR1 SGHKS and CDR2 YYEKEE (reference sequence). V was cut by 2 bases and J by 14 bases, with 14 bases left in between. The DNA for the CDR3 is TGTGCCAGCAGCTTACCAGACAGGTCGGAGTTCTTC. It encodes CASSLPDRSEFF.